This entry features one T cell receptor (beta chain) sequence. The clone's antigen remains unknown. Within one base of it there is no much larger clone, and no base qualities were kept. The data are from a study of shared clonotypes between healthy human individuals (dated by TCRdb to the early 2020s). In the study overall: The cohort comprised a couple of women and a few men aged 18 to 49 years. For each donor, three plates each were used for CD4 naive and CD4 memory, two plates were used for CD8 naive, and one plate was used for CD8 memory. To estimate repertoire size and how much clonotypes are shared between individuals, the study performed deep sequencing of blood TCR repertoires from about five healthy adults. To increase sequencing depth and limit assay-specific biases, TCR repertoire library preparation and sequencing were carried out by different laboratories using diverse techniques. Between about 0.8 and 9.5 billion PBMCs per donor were obtained by leukapheresis. General study outcomes and caveats: Clonotypes shared by all four sorted-subset donors showed higher generation probabilities than non-shared clonotypes. Rarefaction of sorted-subset datasets indicated incomplete sequencing despite the large sequencing depth. Based on pairwise subsampling, the degree of clonotype sharing among donors was expected to be affected by sequencing depth. Estimated clonotype richness was generally larger for naive than for memory subsets. When a few donors were compared, the shared fraction of clonotypes was about 5.4% for naive CD4, 3.5% to 4% for naive CD8, about 2.5% for memory CD4, and around 0.4% for memory CD8. Sampling was limited to blood, and TCR repertoires in tissue likely differ from TCR repertoires in blood. The small number of donors limited the genetic and exposure-history diversity represented.

CD8 naive samples were CD45RO-negative cells positively selected for CCR7, giving a CD45RA+CCR7+ population that excluded TemRA cells. Donors were healthy HIV-negative adults with no recently reported acute infections or vaccinations. Every donor was a Caucasian adult residing in Nashville, Tennessee, USA. Blood was collected by leukapheresis, and PBMCs were isolated by Ficoll-Histopaque density gradient centrifugation and then cryopreserved in liquid nitrogen vapor phase. Purity and quantity of every magnetically sorted T cell population were checked by analytical flow cytometry. Genomic DNA was isolated from every sorted fraction and measured by UV absorbance on a Nanodrop 2000c. Using the deep immunoSEQ assay, TCR CDR3 regions were amplified from genomic DNA by multiplex PCR. Extracted genomic DNA from each cell subset was spread evenly across all wells of several immunoSEQ 96-well plates, with each plate serving as a replicate. For sorted subsets, 150 to 200 ng genomic DNA, equal to 30,000 or so T cell genomes, was loaded into each replicate PCR. The purified libraries were quantified using a Qubit 3.0 fluorometer, sized with a Bioanalyzer 2100, and then quantified again using the KAPA Library Quantification kit. Each immunoSEQ 96-well plate was sequenced on its own single-read 150-cycle Illumina NextSeq 550 flow cell. The paper's processing steps were these. Because the immunoSEQ output included only junctional sequences and no quality scores, the filtering could not be the same as the filtering used for full-length reads. To assign V/J genes and CDR3, sequences were annotated using PyIR, a Python wrapper for IgBLAST v1.9, with IMGT germline references. Reads were removed for weak V/J assignments (E-value above 1e-6), missing CDR3, stop codons, out-of-frame junctions, or ambiguous translated residues. A V3J clonotype was defined by an identical inferred V gene, J gene, and CDR3 amino acid sequence. The percentage overlap between two repertoires was calculated by dividing the number of shared unique clonotypes by the size of the smaller repertoire. Repertoire richness was assessed with RTK rarefaction, the Chao1 estimator, and Recon v2.1 estimates of unobserved clonotypes. Generation probabilities for all TCRbeta clonotypes obtained by the gDNA method from four donors were computed using OLGA. TCRdb stores this immuneACCESS table with in-frame sequences only. Part of the clones is absent; in the studies checked, under half of the shortfall reflects unresolved V genes, and no reason is known for the rest. V, J and clone size are those of that table, while D and trimming were read from the DNA. For this sample the table gives 2 million or so clones, of which about 95% were detected only once. More than 0.95% of the sample rests with the top ten.

This clonotype was obtained from a man between 18 and 35 years old in good health. The source material was naive CD8+ T cells sorted from blood. The cell subset or site label here, explained by the study, means: CD45RA+CCR7+.

The DNA is as follows: TGTGCCAGCAGTCCCCAACTAGGGCTCGTGGATACGCAGTATTTT. Its translation reads: CASSPQLGLVDTQYF. The chain is encoded by TRBV6-5 joined to TRBJ2-3; possibly the D gene is TRBD2, per 5 matching bases. The germline V gene sets CDR1 to MNHEY and CDR2 to SVGAGI. V is pared back by 5 bases and J by 6 bases, with 18 bases lying between the germline termini. Spanning cysteine to phenylalanine, the CDR3 consists of 15 amino acids. CDR3 DNA only is kept here, 45 bases in frame from base 1.